Sequencing of this T cell receptor (beta chain) was carried out in a study of T-cell memory formation after mild COVID-19. Germline trimming cut 5 bases from V and 1 base from J; bases unmatched to any gene: 8. This CDR3 is 15 amino acids long. CDR1 is SEHNR and CDR2 is FQNEAQ in the germline V gene (reference sequence). TCRdb re-derived calls from the 5' RACE reads in MiXCR, one entry per CDR3 protein. The sample has under 700,000 distinct CDR3 sequences; about 20% are singletons. The receptor was derived from an adult woman who had mild COVID-19 (a few samples of this study predate the infection). Cell type and time point are not known. The sample was PBMCs or a T cell subset sorted from them (not recorded which). This chain connects TRBV7-9 to TRBJ2-7; TRBD1 matches 7 bases. The CDR3 spells CASSEKDRPSYEQYF. In DNA, the CDR3 is TGTGCCAGCAGCGAGAAGGACAGGCCTTCCTACGAGCAGTACTTC. Based on the CDR3 plus reference TRBV7-9 and TRBJ2-7, the full variable domain is DTGVSQNPRHKITKRGQNVTFRCDPISEHNRLYWYRQTLGQGPEFLTYFQNEAQLEKSRLLSDRFSAERPKGSFSTLEIQRTEQGDSAMYLCASSEKDRPSYEQYFGPGTRLTVT.